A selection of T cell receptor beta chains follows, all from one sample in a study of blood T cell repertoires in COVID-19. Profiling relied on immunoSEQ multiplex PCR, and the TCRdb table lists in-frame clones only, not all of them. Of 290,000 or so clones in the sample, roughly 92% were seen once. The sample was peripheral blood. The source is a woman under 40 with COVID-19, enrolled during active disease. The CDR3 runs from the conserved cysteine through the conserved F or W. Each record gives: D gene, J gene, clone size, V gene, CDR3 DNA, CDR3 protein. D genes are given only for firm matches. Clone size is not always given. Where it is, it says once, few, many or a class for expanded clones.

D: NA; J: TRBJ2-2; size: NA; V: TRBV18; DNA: TGTGCCAGCTCACCACTTGGTAGTCGCAACGGGGAGCTGTTTTTT; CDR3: CASSPLGSRNGELFF
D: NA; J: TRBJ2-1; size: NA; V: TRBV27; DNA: TGTGCCAGCACCCCAGGGTGGGGGCGGAGCTCCTACAATGAGCAGTTCTTC; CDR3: CASTPGWGRSSYNEQFF
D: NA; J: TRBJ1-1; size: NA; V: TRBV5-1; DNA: TGCGCCAGCAGCTTGGGACAAGAGAACACTGAAGCTTTCTTT; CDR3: CASSLGQENTEAFF
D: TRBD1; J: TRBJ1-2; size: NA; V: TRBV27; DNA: TGTGCCAGCAGTGACTACAGGGGAAGCTATGGCTACACCTTC; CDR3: CASSDYRGSYGYTF
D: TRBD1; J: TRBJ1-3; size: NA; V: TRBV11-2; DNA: TGTGCCAGCAGCCGGGACAGTGGCTCTGGAAACACCATATATTTT; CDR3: CASSRDSGSGNTIYF
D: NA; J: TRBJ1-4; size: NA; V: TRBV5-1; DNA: TGCGCCAGCAGCCCGGACAGCTTGGGAGAAAAACTGTTTTTT; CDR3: CASSPDSLGEKLFF
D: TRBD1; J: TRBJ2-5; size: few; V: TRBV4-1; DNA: TGCGCCAGCAGCCACCCGACAGGGATCGAAGAGACCCAGTACTTC; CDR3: CASSHPTGIEETQYF
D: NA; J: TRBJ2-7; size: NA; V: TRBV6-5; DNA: TGTGCCAGCAGTTCTCCTCGGGTGCGGTACGAGCAGTACTTC; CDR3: CASSSPRVRYEQYF
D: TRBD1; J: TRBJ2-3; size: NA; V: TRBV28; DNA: TGTGCCAGCAGTTATCAAGGACAGGGTCGTAAAGATACGCAGTATTTT; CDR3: CASSYQGQGRKDTQYF
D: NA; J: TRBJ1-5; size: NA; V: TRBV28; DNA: TGTGCCAGCAGTTTATTGGCAGGGGATCAGCCCCAGCATTTT; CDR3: CASSLLAGDQPQHF
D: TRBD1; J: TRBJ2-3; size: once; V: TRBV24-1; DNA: TGTGCCACCAGTGATCCGGGACAGGGGGCGGCAGATACGCAGTATTTT; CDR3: CATSDPGQGAADTQYF
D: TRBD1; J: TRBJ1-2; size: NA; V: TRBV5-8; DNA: TGTGCCAGCAGCTTGGAACTACAGGGGATGAGTGGCTACACCTTC; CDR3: CASSLELQGMSGYTF
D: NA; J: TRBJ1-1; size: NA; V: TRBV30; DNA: TGTGCCTGGAGTGAAGGCAGGCCTACCGTTGAAGCTTTCTTT; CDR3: CAWSEGRPTVEAFF
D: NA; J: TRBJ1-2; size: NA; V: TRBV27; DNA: TGTGCCAGCAGTTTCGGAGGGGACTATGGCTACACCTTC; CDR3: CASSFGGDYGYTF
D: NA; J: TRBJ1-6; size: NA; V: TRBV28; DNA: TGTGCCAGCAGTTTCTTGTCTTCCAGGGGCTCCTATAATTCACCCCTCCACTTT; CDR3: CASSFLSSRGSYNSPLHF
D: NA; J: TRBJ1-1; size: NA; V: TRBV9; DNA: TGTGCCAGCAGCGTGGAGGGTAGGGAGAGCGCTGAAGCTTTCTTT; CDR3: CASSVEGRESAEAFF
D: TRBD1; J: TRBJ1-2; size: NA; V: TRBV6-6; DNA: TGTGCCAGCAGGCCCCAACAGGGGGCCGGATACTATGGCTACACCTTC; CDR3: CASRPQQGAGYYGYTF
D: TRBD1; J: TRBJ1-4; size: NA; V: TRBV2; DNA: TGTGCCAGCAGTGTCAGGGGGCATGAAAAACTGTTTTTT; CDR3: CASSVRGHEKLFF
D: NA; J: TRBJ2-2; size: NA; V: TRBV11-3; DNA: TGTGCCAGCAGCCCGATGAGTGGGAACACCGGGGAGCTGTTTTTT; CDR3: CASSPMSGNTGELFF
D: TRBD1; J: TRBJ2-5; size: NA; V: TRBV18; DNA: TGTGCCAGCTCTCCGGACAGGGTGAGCCAAGAGACCCAGTACTTC; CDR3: CASSPDRVSQETQYF
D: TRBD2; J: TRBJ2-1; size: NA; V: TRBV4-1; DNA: TGCGCCAGCAGCCGGACTAGCGGGAACTTGGGTGAGCAGTTCTTC; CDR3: CASSRTSGNLGEQFF
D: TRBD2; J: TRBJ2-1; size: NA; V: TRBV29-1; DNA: TGCAGCGTTGAATACGCTAGCGGGATCTACAATGAGCAGTTCTTC; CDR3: CSVEYASGIYNEQFF
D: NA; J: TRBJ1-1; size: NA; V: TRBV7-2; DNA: TGTGCCAGCAGCCCTCATTCCGGGACTGAAGCTTTCTTT; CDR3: CASSPHSGTEAFF
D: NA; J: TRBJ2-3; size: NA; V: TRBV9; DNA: TGTGCCAGCAGCGCAGCACCTGGGGGACAATCACCCTTAGTGGGCACAGATACGCAGTATTTT; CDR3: CASSAAPGGQSPLVGTDTQYF
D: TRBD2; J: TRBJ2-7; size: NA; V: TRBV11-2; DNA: TGTGCCAGCAGCTTACGAGCGGGAGAAAACCAAGGATACGAGCAGTACTTC; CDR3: CASSLRAGENQGYEQYF
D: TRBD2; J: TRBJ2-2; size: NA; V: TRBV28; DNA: TGTGCCAGCAGATGGACTAGCGGGAGAACCGGGGAGCTGTTTTTT; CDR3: CASRWTSGRTGELFF
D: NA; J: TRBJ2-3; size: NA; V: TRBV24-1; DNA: TGTGCCACCAGTGACTCCGGGACTAGCACAGATACGCAGTATTTT; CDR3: CATSDSGTSTDTQYF
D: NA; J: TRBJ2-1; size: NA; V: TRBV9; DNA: TGTGCCAGCAGCGTAGCGGGGACACAAACGACGAGTGAGCAGTTCTTC; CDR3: CASSVAGTQTTSEQFF
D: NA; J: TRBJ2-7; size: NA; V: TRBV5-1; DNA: TGCGCCAGCAGCCCCACGTATAGCGCCTACTCCTACGAGCAGTACTTC; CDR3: CASSPTYSAYSYEQYF
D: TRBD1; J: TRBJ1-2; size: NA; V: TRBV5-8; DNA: TGTGCCAGCAGCTTGGCCGGACAGGGCCATTATGGCTACACCTTC; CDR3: CASSLAGQGHYGYTF
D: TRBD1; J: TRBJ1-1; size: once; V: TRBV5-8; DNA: TGTGCCAGCAGCCCGACAGGGGCCACTGAAGCTTTCTTT; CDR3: CASSPTGATEAFF
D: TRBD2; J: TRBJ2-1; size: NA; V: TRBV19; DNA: TGTGCCAGTAGTATCGGACTAGCGGGAGGGCCGGTCAATGAGCAGTTCTTC; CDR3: CASSIGLAGGPVNEQFF
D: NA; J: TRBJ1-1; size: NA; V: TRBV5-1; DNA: TGCGCCAGCAGCCCCAGGGCTTTGAACACTGAAGCTTTCTTT; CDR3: CASSPRALNTEAFF
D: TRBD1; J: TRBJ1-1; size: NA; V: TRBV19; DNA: TGTGCCAGTAGACAACCGGGACAGCTGGTGAACACTGAAGCTTTCTTT; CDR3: CASRQPGQLVNTEAFF
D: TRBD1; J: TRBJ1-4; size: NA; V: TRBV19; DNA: TGTGCCAGTAGTCCGCGGACAGGGGATAATGAAAAACTGTTTTTT; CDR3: CASSPRTGDNEKLFF
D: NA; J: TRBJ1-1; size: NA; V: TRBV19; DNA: TGTGCCAGTAGTATGGCAGGGAAGGACACTGAAGCTTTCTTT; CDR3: CASSMAGKDTEAFF
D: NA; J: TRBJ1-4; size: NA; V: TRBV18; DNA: TGTGCCAGCTCACCACCGAGGGAATTTCGAGAAAAACTGTTTTTT; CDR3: CASSPPREFREKLFF
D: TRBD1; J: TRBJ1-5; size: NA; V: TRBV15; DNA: TGTGCCACCAGCAGTTGGACAGGGGGACGGGGCAATCAGCCCCAGCATTTT; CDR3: CATSSWTGGRGNQPQHF
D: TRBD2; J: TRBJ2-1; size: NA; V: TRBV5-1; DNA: TGCGCCAGCGGGACTAGCGGGTCCTACAATGAGCAGTTCTTC; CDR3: CASGTSGSYNEQFF
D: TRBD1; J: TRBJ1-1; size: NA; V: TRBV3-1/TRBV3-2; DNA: TGTGCCAGCAGCCAAGAGGACAGGGACGCTGAAGCTTTCTTT; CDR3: CASSQEDRDAEAFF
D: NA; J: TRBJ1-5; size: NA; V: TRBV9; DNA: TGTGCCAGCAGCGTAGTGGGCGGGCCTCAGCCCCAGCATTTT; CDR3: CASSVVGGPQPQHF
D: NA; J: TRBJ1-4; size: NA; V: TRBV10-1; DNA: TGCGCCAGCAGTGGAACAGGGAATGAAAAACTGTTTTTT; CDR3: CASSGTGNEKLFF
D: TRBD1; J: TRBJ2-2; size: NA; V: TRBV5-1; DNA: TGCGCCAGCAGCTTGACAGGGGGAGACACCGGGGAGCTGTTTTTT; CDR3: CASSLTGGDTGELFF
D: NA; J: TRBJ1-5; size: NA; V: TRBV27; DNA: TGTGCCAGCAGTTTATCAGGAGGCAATCAGCCCCAGCATTTT; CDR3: CASSLSGGNQPQHF
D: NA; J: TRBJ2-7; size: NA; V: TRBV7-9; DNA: TGTGCCACCCGGGAGAGCTCCTACGAGCAGTACTTC; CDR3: CATRESSYEQYF
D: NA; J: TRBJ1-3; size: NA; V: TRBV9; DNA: TGTGCCAGCAGCGAAGACCGGAGAGGCTCTGGAAACACCATATATTTT; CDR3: CASSEDRRGSGNTIYF
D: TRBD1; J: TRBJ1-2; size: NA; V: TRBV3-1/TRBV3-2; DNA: TGTGCCAGCAGCCAAGCCGGGACAGGGCAGGACTATGGCTACACCTTC; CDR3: CASSQAGTGQDYGYTF
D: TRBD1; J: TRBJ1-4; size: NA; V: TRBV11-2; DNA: TGTGCCAGCAGCGGACTACGGACAGGCTCTAATGAAAAACTGTTTTTT; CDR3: CASSGLRTGSNEKLFF
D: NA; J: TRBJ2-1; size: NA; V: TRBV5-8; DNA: TGTGCCAGCAGCGAGCGGCTCAATGAGCAGTTCTTC; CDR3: CASSERLNEQFF